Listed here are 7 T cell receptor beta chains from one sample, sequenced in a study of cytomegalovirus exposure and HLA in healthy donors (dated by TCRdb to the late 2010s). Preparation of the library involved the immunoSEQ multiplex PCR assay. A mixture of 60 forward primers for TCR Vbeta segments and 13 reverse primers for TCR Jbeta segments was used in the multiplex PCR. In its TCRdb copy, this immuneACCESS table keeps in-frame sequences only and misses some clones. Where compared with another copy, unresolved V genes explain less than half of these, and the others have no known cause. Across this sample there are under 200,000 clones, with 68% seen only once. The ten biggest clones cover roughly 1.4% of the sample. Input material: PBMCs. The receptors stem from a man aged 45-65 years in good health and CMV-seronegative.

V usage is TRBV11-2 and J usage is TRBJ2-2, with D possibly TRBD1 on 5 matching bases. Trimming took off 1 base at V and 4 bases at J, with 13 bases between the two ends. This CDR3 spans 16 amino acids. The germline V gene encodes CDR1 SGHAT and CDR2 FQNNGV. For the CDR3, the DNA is TGTGCCAGCAGCTTAGGGCAGGGTCAGGGCACCGGGGAGCTGTTTTTT. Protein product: CASSLGQGQGTGELFF.

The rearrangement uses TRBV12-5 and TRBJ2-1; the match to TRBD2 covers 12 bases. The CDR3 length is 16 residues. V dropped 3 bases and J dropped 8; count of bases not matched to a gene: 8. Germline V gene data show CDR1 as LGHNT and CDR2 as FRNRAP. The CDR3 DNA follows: TGTGCTAGTGGTTTAGGGACTAGCGGGCTCGGGGATGAGCAGTTCTTC. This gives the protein CASGLGTSGLGDEQFF.

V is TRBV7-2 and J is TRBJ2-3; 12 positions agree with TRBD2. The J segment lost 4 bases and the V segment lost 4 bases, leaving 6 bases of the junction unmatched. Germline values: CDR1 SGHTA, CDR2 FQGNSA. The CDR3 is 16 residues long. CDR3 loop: CASSSQTSGGADTQYF. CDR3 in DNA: TGTGCCAGCAGCTCTCAGACTAGCGGGGGCGCAGATACGCAGTATTTT. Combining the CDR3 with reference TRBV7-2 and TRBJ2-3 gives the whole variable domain GAGVSQSPSNKVTEKGKDVELRCDPISGHTALYWYRQSLGQGLEFLIYFQGNSAPDKSGLPSDRFSAERTGGSVSTLTIQRTQQEDSAVYLCASSSQTSGGADTQYFGPGTRLTVL.

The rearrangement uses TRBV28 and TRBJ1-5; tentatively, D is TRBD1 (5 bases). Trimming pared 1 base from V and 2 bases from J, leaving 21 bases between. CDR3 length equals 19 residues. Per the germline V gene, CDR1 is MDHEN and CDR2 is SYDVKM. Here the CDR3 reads CASSLSGGGGLDGNQPQHF. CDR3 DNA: TGTGCCAGCAGTTTATCTGGGGGGGGAGGTCTGGACGGCAATCAGCCCCAGCATTTT.

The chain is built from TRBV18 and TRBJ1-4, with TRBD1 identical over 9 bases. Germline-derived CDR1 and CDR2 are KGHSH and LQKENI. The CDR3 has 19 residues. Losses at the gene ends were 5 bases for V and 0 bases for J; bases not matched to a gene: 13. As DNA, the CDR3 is TGTGCCAGCTCATCCAACTCGGCACAGGGGGCCGCAACTAATGAAAAACTGTTTTTT. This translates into CASSSNSAQGAATNEKLFF.

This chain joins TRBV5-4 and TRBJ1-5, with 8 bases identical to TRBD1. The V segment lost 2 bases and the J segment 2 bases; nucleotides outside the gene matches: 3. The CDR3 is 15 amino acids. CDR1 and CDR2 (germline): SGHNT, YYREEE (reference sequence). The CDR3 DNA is TGTGCCAGCAGCTTACAGGGACAGGGCAATCAGCCCCAGCATTTT. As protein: CASSLQGQGNQPQHF.

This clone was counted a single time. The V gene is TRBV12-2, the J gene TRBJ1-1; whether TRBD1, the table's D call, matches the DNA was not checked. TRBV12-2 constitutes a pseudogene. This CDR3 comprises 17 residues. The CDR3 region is CASRLAIFEDRGTEAFF. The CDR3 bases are TGTGCAAGTCGCTTAGCGATTTTTGAGGACAGGGGGACTGAAGCTTTCTTT.